Listed below are T cell receptor beta chains from one sample, sequenced in a study of beta chain features in type 1 diabetes. Clones were sequenced by immunoSEQ multiplex PCR, and TCRdb holds only the in-frame ones, with some missing. The sample lists about 220,000 clones, 11% occurring once. Specimen: central memory CD4+ T cells from blood. The source is a man between 18 and 29 years old in good health. CDR3s include the opening cysteine and the closing phenylalanine or tryptophan. A D gene is named only where the DNA matches it firmly. Clone size is given for some rows only: seen once, a few or many times, or a class if the clone is expanded.

D: NA
size: once
V: TRBV27
J: TRBJ1-1
CDR3: CASSLYRTNTEAFF
DNA: TGTGCCAGCAGTCTCTACAGGACGAACACTGAAGCTTTCTTT

D: TRBD1
size: NA
V: TRBV5-1
J: TRBJ1-5
CDR3: CASSVGTAGSNQPQHF
DNA: TGCGCCAGCAGCGTGGGGACAGCAGGTAGCAATCAGCCCCAGCATTTT

D: TRBD2
size: few
V: TRBV7-6
J: TRBJ2-1
CDR3: CASRGGPGTYNEQFF
DNA: TGTGCCAGCCGGGGAGGGCCGGGAACCTACAATGAGCAGTTCTTC

D: TRBD2
size: few
V: TRBV2
J: TRBJ2-1
CDR3: CARHSGTSGMSSYNEQFF
DNA: TGTGCCAGACATTCCGGGACTAGCGGGATGAGCTCCTACAATGAGCAGTTCTTC

D: TRBD1
size: many
V: TRBV7-7
J: TRBJ2-3
CDR3: CASSMGQGTDTQYF
DNA: TGTGCCAGCAGCATGGGACAGGGCACAGATACGCAGTATTTT

D: TRBD1
size: NA
V: TRBV2
J: TRBJ2-7
CDR3: CASSGGQGGYF
DNA: TGTGCCAGCAGTGGTGGACAGGGGGGGTACTTC

D: NA
size: NA
V: TRBV7-9
J: TRBJ2-7
CDR3: CASSPGPNYEQYF
DNA: TGTGCCAGCAGCCCGGGCCCCAACTACGAGCAGTACTTC

D: NA
size: few
V: TRBV5-6
J: TRBJ2-2
CDR3: CASSFGRGRGELFF
DNA: TGTGCCAGCAGCTTCGGGAGGGGGCGAGGGGAGCTGTTTTTT

D: TRBD2
size: NA
V: TRBV19
J: TRBJ2-1
CDR3: CASSRTGLAGYNEQFF
DNA: TGTGCCAGTAGTCGGACGGGGCTAGCGGGATACAATGAGCAGTTCTTC

D: TRBD2
size: NA
V: TRBV7-9
J: TRBJ2-1
CDR3: CASSSGLAGYNEQFF
DNA: TGTGCCAGCAGCTCTGGACTAGCGGGGTACAATGAGCAGTTCTTC

D: NA
size: NA
V: TRBV7-2
J: TRBJ1-1
CDR3: CASSERMNTEAFF
DNA: TGTGCCAGCAGCGAGCGAATGAACACTGAAGCTTTCTTT

D: TRBD2
size: NA
V: TRBV11-3
J: TRBJ2-7
CDR3: CASSKAGLASSEQYF
DNA: TGTGCCAGCAGCAAAGCGGGGCTAGCGTCATCCGAGCAGTACTTC

D: NA
size: few
V: TRBV2
J: TRBJ2-5
CDR3: CASKGMEETQYF
DNA: TGTGCCAGCAAAGGGATGGAAGAGACCCAGTACTTC

D: TRBD2
size: NA
V: TRBV10-3
J: TRBJ2-4
CDR3: CASSEFGTSAKNIQYF
DNA: TGTGCCAGCAGTGAATTTGGGACTAGCGCCAAAAACATTCAGTACTTC

D: NA
size: NA
V: TRBV6-6
J: TRBJ2-7
CDR3: CAISERRTESYEQYF
DNA: TGTGCCATCAGTGAGCGTCGGACAGAGTCCTACGAGCAGTACTTC

D: NA
size: few
V: TRBV5-4
J: TRBJ2-5
CDR3: CATSSYQETQYF
DNA: TGTGCCACTTCGTCGTACCAAGAGACCCAGTACTTC

D: NA
size: NA
V: TRBV6-1
J: TRBJ2-3
CDR3: CASSEQPAADTQYF
DNA: TGTGCCAGCAGTGAACAGCCAGCAGCAGATACGCAGTATTTT

D: TRBD2
size: many
V: TRBV5-1
J: TRBJ2-1
CDR3: CASSLAPGLVSGEQFF
DNA: TGCGCCAGCAGCTTGGCTCCGGGACTAGTCAGTGGTGAGCAGTTCTTC

D: TRBD2
size: NA
V: TRBV7-3
J: TRBJ2-7
CDR3: CASSWTSGYEQYF
DNA: TGTGCCAGCAGCTGGACTAGCGGCTACGAGCAGTACTTC

D: TRBD2
size: NA
V: TRBV4-2
J: TRBJ2-1
CDR3: CASTQTSGRVSEQFF
DNA: TGTGCCAGCACCCAGACTAGCGGGAGAGTGAGTGAGCAGTTCTTC

D: TRBD2
size: NA
V: TRBV9
J: TRBJ2-3
CDR3: CASSVGGGRALDTQYF
DNA: TGTGCCAGCAGCGTAGGGGGCGGGAGGGCCTTGGATACGCAGTATTTT

D: NA
size: NA
V: TRBV5-6
J: TRBJ2-4
CDR3: CASSSVIQLAKNIQYF
DNA: TGTGCCAGCAGCTCCGTTATTCAGCTAGCCAAAAACATTCAGTACTTC

D: TRBD2
size: NA
V: TRBV19
J: TRBJ2-1
CDR3: CASSMWLAGEQFF
DNA: TGTGCCAGTAGTATGTGGCTAGCGGGGGAGCAGTTCTTC

D: NA
size: NA
V: TRBV30
J: TRBJ1-1
CDR3: CAWRGIGGNTEAFF
DNA: TGTGCCTGGAGAGGGATAGGGGGGAACACTGAAGCTTTCTTT

D: TRBD2
size: NA
V: TRBV9
J: TRBJ2-2
CDR3: CASSQTSGNTGELFF
DNA: TGTGCCAGCAGCCAGACTAGCGGGAACACCGGGGAGCTGTTTTTT

D: NA
size: NA
V: TRBV7-9
J: TRBJ2-2
CDR3: CASAHTGELFF
DNA: TGTGCCAGCGCCCACACCGGGGAGCTGTTTTTT

D: NA
size: few
V: TRBV25-1
J: TRBJ2-7
CDR3: CASSPAYEQYF
DNA: TGTGCCAGCAGTCCAGCCTACGAGCAGTACTTC

D: NA
size: NA
V: TRBV27
J: TRBJ1-1
CDR3: CASSLLRGALREAFF
DNA: TGTGCCAGCAGTTTATTAAGGGGCGCCTTGCGGGAAGCTTTCTTT

D: TRBD2
size: NA
V: TRBV5-4
J: TRBJ2-1
CDR3: CASSLGLAGGRGYNEQFF
DNA: TGTGCCAGCAGCTTGGGACTAGCGGGAGGCAGAGGCTACAATGAGCAGTTCTTC

D: TRBD2
size: many
V: TRBV10-3
J: TRBJ2-2
CDR3: CAGAGVTGELFF
DNA: TGTGCCGGGGCGGGAGTTACCGGGGAGCTGTTTTTT

D: NA
size: many
V: TRBV15
J: TRBJ1-2
CDR3: CATRTGTTNYGYTF
DNA: TGTGCCACCAGAACCGGGACAACTAACTATGGCTACACCTTC

D: NA
size: NA
V: TRBV27
J: TRBJ2-7
CDR3: CASSMGRVLDSYEQYF
DNA: TGTGCCAGCAGTATGGGCCGGGTCCTCGACTCCTACGAGCAGTACTTC

D: NA
size: NA
V: TRBV19
J: TRBJ2-7
CDR3: CASSITPGLYEQYF
DNA: TGTGCCAGTAGTATCACTCCGGGACTCTACGAGCAGTACTTC

D: TRBD2
size: NA
V: TRBV5-6
J: TRBJ2-5
CDR3: CASSWGLASETQYF
DNA: TGTGCCAGCAGCTGGGGACTAGCTTCCGAGACCCAGTACTTC

D: NA
size: NA
V: TRBV2
J: TRBJ2-1
CDR3: CASSRPGAGEQFF
DNA: TGTGCCAGCAGTCGTCCGGGGGCGGGTGAGCAGTTCTTC

D: TRBD2
size: NA
V: TRBV2
J: TRBJ2-1
CDR3: CASSEEAGAYNEQFF
DNA: TGTGCCAGCAGTGAAGAGGCGGGGGCCTACAATGAGCAGTTCTTC

D: NA
size: NA
V: TRBV30
J: TRBJ2-4
CDR3: CAWSGLTLAKNIQYF
DNA: TGTGCCTGGAGTGGCCTAACCTTAGCCAAAAACATTCAGTACTTC

D: TRBD2
size: NA
V: TRBV7-9
J: TRBJ2-1
CDR3: CAGMTSGRYNEQFF
DNA: TGTGCCGGCATGACTAGCGGGAGATACAATGAGCAGTTCTTC

D: NA
size: few
V: TRBV27
J: TRBJ2-7
CDR3: CASNPLGKTYEQYF
DNA: TGTGCCAGCAATCCACTAGGAAAGACCTACGAGCAGTACTTC

D: NA
size: NA
V: TRBV7-2
J: TRBJ2-3
CDR3: CASSLGFGTDTQYF
DNA: TGTGCCAGCAGCTTAGGATTCGGCACAGATACGCAGTATTTT

D: NA
size: few
V: TRBV10-1
J: TRBJ1-1
CDR3: CASSESAPGESNTEAFF
DNA: TGCGCCAGCAGTGAGTCGGCGCCAGGAGAGTCGAACACTGAAGCTTTCTTT

D: TRBD2
size: NA
V: TRBV19
J: TRBJ2-1
CDR3: CASSIFAGGRSYNEQFF
DNA: TGTGCCAGTAGTATCTTTGCGGGAGGACGCTCCTACAATGAGCAGTTCTTC

D: TRBD2
size: NA
V: TRBV27
J: TRBJ2-7
CDR3: CASSPRTRGEQYF
DNA: TGTGCCAGCAGTCCAAGGACTAGAGGCGAGCAGTACTTC

D: NA
size: NA
V: TRBV19
J: TRBJ2-5
CDR3: CASSIEVGETQYF
DNA: TGTGCCAGTAGTATAGAGGTCGGAGAGACCCAGTACTTC

D: NA
size: few
V: TRBV4-2
J: TRBJ2-3
CDR3: CASSQVVGGGTDTQYF
DNA: TGTGCCAGCAGCCAAGTGGTAGGGGGAGGCACAGATACGCAGTATTTT

D: TRBD2
size: NA
V: TRBV19
J: TRBJ2-1
CDR3: CASTSPRTSGRYEQFF
DNA: TGTGCCAGTACCTCACCCCGGACTAGCGGGAGGTATGAGCAGTTCTTC

D: TRBD1
size: few
V: TRBV28
J: TRBJ1-2
CDR3: CASTLGQSYGYTF
DNA: TGTGCCAGTACCTTGGGACAGTCCTATGGCTACACCTTC

D: NA
size: NA
V: TRBV10-3
J: TRBJ2-3
CDR3: CAISESPRGPTQYF
DNA: TGTGCCATCAGTGAGTCGCCGAGGGGCCCTACGCAGTATTTT

D: TRBD1
size: NA
V: TRBV4-3
J: TRBJ2-7
CDR3: CASSQRQGGEQYF
DNA: TGCGCCAGCAGCCAAAGACAGGGTGGCGAGCAGTACTTC

D: NA
size: few
V: TRBV18
J: TRBJ2-5
CDR3: CASSPPHTGSRGTQYF
DNA: TGTGCCAGCTCACCACCACATACAGGGTCTCGGGGGACCCAGTACTTC

D: TRBD2
size: NA
V: TRBV7-3
J: TRBJ2-7
CDR3: CASSLMAGGIYEQYF
DNA: TGTGCCAGCAGCTTAATGGCGGGAGGGATCTACGAGCAGTACTTC

D: NA
size: NA
V: TRBV28
J: TRBJ1-1
CDR3: CASSLVDATEAFF
DNA: TGTGCCAGCAGTTTGGTGGACGCGACTGAAGCTTTCTTT

D: NA
size: few
V: TRBV6-1
J: TRBJ1-1
CDR3: CASTRTGNTEAFF
DNA: TGTGCCAGCACCCGGACGGGGAACACTGAAGCTTTCTTT